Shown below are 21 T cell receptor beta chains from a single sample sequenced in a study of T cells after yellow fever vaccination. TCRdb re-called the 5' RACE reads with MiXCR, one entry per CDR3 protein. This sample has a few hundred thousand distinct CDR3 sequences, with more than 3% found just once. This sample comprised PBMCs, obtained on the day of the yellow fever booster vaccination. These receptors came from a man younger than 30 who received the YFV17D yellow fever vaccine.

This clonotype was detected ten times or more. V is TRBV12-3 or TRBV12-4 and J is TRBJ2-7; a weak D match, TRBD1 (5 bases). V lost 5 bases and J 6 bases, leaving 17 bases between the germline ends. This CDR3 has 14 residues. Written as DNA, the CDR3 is TGTGCCAGCAGTACGCAGGGATCTTTGGGCGAGCAGTACTTC. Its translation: CASSTQGSLGEQYF.

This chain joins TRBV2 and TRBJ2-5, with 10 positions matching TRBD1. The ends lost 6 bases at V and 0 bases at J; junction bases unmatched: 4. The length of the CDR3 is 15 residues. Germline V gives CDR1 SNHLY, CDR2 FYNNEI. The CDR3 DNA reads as TGTGCCAGCAGCCGGACAGGGGGGAACCAAGAGACCCAGTACTTC. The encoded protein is CASSRTGGNQETQYF.

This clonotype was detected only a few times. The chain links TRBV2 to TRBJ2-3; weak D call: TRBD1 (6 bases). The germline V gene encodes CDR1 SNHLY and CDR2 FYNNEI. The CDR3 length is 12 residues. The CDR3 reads CHIKQGDDTQYF. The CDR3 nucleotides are TGTCACATAAAACAGGGTGACGATACGCAGTATTTT.

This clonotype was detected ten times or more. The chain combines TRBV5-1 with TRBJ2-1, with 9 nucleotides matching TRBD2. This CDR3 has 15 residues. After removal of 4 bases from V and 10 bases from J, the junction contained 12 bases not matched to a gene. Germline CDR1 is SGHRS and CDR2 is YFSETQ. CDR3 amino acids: CASSRSGGPEREQFF. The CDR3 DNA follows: TGCGCCAGCAGCCGTAGCGGGGGCCCCGAACGGGAGCAGTTCTTC.

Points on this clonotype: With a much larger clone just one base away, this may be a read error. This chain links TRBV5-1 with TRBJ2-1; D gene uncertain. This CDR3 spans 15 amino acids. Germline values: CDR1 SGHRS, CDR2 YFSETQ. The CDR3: CASSLGRIDHNVQFF. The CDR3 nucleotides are TGCGCCAGCAGCTTGGGGCGGATAGACCACAATGTGCAGTTCTTC.

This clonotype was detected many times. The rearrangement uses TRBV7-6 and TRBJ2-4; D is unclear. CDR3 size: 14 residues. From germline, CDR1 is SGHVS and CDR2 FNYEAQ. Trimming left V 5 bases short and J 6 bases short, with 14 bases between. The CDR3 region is CASSRQEMGNIQYF. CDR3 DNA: TGTGCCAGCAGCCGTCAGGAGATGGGAAACATTCAGTACTTC.

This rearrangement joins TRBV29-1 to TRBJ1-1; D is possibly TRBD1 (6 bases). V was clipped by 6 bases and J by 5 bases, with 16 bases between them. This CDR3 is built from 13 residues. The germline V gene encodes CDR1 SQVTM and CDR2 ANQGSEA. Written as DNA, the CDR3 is TGCAGCGTCTCTCAGGGGATGGGGACTGAAGCTTTCTTT. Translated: CSVSQGMGTEAFF.

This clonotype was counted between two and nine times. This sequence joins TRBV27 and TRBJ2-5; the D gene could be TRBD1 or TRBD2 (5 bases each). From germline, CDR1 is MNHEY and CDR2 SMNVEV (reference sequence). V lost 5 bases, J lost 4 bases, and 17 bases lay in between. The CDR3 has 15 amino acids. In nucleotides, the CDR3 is TGTGCCAGCAGTACCGGGACGTTCCGTACAGAGACCCAGTACTTC. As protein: CASSTGTFRTETQYF.

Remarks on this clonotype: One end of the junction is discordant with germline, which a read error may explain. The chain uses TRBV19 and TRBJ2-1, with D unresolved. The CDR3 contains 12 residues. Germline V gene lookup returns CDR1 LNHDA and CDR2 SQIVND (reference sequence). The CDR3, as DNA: TGTGCCAGTAGCCCAAGCTCCGACTTACTGGTCTTC. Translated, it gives CASSPSSDLLVF.

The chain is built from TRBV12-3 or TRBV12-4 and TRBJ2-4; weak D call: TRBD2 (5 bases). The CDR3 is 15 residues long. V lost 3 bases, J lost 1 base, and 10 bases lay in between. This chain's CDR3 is CASSLPGEAKNIQYF. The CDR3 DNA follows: TGTGCCAGCAGTTTGCCTGGGGAGGCCAAAAACATTCAGTACTTC.

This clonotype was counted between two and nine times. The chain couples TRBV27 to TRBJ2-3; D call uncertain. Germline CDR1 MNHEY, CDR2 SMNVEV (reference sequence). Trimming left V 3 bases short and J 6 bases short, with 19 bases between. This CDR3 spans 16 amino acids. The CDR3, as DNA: TGTGCCAGCAGTTTGACTCTCGGCGATTTTCCGGATACGCAGTATTTT. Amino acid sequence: CASSLTLGDFPDTQYF.

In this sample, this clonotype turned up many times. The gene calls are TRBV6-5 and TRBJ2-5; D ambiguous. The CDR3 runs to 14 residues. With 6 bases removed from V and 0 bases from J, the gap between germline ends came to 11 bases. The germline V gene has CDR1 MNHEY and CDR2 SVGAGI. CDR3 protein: CASRARAYQETQYF. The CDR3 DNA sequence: TGTGCCAGCAGGGCTAGGGCGTACCAAGAGACCCAGTACTTC.

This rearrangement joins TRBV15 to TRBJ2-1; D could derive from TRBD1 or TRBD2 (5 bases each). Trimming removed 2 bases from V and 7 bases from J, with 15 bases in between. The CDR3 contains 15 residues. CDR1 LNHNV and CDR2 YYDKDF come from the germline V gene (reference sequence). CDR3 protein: CATSRSRTGLNEQFF. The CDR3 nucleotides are TGTGCCACCAGCAGATCCCGGACGGGGCTAAATGAGCAGTTCTTC.

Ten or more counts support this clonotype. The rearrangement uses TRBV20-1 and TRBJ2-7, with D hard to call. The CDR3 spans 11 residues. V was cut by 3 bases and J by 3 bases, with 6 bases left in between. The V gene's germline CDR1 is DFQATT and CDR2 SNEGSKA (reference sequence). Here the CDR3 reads CSARPIYEQYF. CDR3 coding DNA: TGCAGTGCTAGGCCAATCTACGAGCAGTACTTC.

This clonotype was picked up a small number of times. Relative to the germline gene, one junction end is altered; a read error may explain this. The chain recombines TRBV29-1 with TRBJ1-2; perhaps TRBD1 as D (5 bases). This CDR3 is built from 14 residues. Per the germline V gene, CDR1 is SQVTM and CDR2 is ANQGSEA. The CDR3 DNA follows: TGCAGCATTGAAGGGGTGAGGGTGGGCTATGGCTACACCTTC. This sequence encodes CSIEGVRVGYGYTF.

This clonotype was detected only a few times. CDR3 DNA sequence: TGTGCCAGCAGCTTGAATCGAGGGACGGGCTATGAGCAGTTCTTC. This encodes CASSLNRGTGYEQFF. The V and J genes are TRBV7-2 and TRBJ2-1; D may correspond to TRBD1 or TRBD2 (5 bases each). In germline, CDR1 is SGHTA, CDR2 FQGNSA. CDR3 length equals 15 residues. Trimming took 3 bases from V and 8 from J, leaving 17 bases between them. Drawing the rest from reference TRBV7-2 and TRBJ2-1, the complete variable domain is GAGVSQSPSNKVTEKGKDVELRCDPISGHTALYWYRQSLGQGLEFLIYFQGNSAPDKSGLPSDRFSAERTGGSVSTLTIQRTQQEDSAVYLCASSLNRGTGYEQFFGPGTRLTVL.

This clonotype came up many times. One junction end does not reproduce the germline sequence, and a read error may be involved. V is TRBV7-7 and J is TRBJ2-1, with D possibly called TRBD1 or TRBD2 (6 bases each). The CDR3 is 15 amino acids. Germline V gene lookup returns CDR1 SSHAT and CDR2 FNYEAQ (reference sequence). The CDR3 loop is CASSLLGGPIEEQFF. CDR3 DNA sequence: TGTGCTAGCAGCTTACTTGGGGGGCCTATCGAGGAGCAGTTCTTC.

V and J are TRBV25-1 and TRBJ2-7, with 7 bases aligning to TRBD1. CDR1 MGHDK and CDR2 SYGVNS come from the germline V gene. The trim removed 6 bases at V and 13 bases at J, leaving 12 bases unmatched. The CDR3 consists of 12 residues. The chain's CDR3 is CASRADRRQTYF. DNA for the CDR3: TGTGCCAGCAGGGCGGACAGGCGACAAACTTACTTC.

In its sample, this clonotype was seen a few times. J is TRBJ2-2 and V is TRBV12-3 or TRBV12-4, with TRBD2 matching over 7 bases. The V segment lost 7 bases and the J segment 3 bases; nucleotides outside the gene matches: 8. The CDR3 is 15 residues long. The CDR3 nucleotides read TGTGCCAGCAATATACGGGGGGTCGACACCGGGGAGCTGTTTTTT. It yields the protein CASNIRGVDTGELFF.

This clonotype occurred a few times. CDR3 DNA: TGCAGTGCTTCCGGGCCGGACAGGGGGCATAATGAAAAACTGTTTTTT. It specifies CSASGPDRGHNEKLFF. The V call is TRBV20-1, the J call TRBJ1-4; TRBD1 matches at 11 bases. V trimming: 5 bases; J trimming: 4 bases; junction bases outside the gene matches: 9. The CDR3 is 16 residues long. CDR1 and CDR2 (germline): DFQATT, SNEGSKA (reference sequence).

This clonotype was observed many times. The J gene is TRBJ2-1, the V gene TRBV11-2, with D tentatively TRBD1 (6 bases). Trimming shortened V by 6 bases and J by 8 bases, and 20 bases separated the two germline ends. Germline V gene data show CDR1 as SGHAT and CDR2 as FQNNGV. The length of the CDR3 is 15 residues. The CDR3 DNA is TGTGCCAGCAGTTTGTCCTTCACAGGGACGGATGAGCAGTTCTTC. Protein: CASSLSFTGTDEQFF.